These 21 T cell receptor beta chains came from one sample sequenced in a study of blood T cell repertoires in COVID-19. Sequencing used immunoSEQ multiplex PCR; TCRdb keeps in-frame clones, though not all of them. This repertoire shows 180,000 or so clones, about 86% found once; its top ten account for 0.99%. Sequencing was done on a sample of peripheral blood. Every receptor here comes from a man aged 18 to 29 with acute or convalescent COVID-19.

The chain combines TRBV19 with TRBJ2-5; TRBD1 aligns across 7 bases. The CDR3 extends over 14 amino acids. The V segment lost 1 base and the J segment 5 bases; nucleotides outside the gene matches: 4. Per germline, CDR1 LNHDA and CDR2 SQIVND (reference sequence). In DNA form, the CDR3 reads TGTGCCAGTAGTATAGGACAGGGTCGGGAGACCCAGTACTTC. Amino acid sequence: CASSIGQGRETQYF.

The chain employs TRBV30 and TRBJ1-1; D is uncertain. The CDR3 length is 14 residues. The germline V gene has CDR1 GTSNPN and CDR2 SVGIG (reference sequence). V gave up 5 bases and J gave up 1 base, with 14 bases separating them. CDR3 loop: CAWVHRGGNTEAFF. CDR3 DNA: TGTGCCTGGGTACATCGAGGAGGGAACACTGAAGCTTTCTTT.

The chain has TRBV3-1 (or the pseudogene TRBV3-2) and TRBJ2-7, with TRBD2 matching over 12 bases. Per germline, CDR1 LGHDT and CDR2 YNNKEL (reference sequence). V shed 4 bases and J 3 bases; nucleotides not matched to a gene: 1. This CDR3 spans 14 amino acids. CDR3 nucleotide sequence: TGTGCCAGCAGCCTGGGACTAGCGGGCTACGAGCAGTACGTC. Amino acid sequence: CASSLGLAGYEQYV.

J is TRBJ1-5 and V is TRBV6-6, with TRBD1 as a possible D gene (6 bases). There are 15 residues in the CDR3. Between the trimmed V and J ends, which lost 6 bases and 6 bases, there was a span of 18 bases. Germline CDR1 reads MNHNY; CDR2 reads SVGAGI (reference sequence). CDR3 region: CASSKQGQDRQPQHF. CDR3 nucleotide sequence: TGTGCCAGCAGCAAACAGGGCCAGGACCGTCAGCCCCAGCATTTT.

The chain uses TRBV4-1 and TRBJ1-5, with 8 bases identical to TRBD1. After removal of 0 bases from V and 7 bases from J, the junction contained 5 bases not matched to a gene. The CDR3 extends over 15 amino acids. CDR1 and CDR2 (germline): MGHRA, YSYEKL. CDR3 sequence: CASSQDGTGVQPQHF. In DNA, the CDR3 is TGCGCCAGCAGCCAAGATGGGACAGGAGTACAGCCCCAGCATTTT.

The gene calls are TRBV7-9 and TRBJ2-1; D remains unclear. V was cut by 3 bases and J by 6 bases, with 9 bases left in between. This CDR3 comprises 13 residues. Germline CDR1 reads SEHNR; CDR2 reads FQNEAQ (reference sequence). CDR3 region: CASSLRESNEQFF. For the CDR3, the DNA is TGTGCCAGCAGCTTGAGAGAGAGCAATGAGCAGTTCTTC.

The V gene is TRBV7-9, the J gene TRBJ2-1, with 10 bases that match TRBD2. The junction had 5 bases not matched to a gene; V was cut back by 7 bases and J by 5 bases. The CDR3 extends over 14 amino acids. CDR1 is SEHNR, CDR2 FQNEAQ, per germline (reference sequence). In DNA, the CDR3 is TGTGCCAGCAAGAGCGGGGGGGAAAACAATGAGCAGTTCTTC. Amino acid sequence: CASKSGGENNEQFF.

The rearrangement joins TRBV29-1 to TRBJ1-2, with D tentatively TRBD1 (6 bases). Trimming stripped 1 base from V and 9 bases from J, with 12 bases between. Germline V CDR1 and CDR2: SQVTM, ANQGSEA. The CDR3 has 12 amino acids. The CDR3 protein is CSVEVAQGSYTF. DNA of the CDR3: TGCAGCGTTGAAGTTGCACAGGGCAGCTACACCTTC.

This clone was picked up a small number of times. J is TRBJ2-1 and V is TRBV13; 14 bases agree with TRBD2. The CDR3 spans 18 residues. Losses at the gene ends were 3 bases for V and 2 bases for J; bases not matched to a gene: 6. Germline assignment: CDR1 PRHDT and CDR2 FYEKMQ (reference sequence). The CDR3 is CASSLGLAGADTYNEQFF. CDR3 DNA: TGTGCCAGCAGCTTGGGACTAGCGGGGGCCGATACCTACAATGAGCAGTTCTTC.

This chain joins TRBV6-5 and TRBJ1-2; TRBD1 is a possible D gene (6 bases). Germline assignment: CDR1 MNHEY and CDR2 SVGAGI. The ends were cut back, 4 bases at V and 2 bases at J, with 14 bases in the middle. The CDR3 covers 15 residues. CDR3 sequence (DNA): TGTGCCAGCAGTTTTAGCGTACAGGGCAACTATGGCTACACCTTC. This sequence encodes CASSFSVQGNYGYTF.

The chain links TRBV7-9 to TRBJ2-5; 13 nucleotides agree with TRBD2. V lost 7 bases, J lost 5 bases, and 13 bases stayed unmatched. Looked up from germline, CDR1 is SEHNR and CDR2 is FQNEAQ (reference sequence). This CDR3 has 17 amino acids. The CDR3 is CASIQDMGTSGDETQYF. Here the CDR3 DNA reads TGTGCCAGCATCCAAGACATGGGGACTAGCGGGGATGAGACCCAGTACTTC.

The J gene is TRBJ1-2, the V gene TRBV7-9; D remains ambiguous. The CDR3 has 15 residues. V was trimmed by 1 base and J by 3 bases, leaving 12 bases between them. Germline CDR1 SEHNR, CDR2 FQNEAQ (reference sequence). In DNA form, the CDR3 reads TGTGCCAGCAGCTTAGTAACTGGTCCCCACTATGGCTACACCTTC. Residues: CASSLVTGPHYGYTF.

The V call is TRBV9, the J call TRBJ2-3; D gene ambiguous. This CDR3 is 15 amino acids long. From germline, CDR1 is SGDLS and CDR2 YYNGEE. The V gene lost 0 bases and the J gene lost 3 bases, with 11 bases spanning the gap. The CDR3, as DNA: TGTGCCAGCAGCGTAGGAGGTTCTGAGACAGATACGCAGTATTTT. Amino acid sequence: CASSVGGSETDTQYF.

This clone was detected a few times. CDR3 in DNA: TGTGCCAGCAGTGTGGACAGTTGGCAGCCCCAGCATTTT. Its translation: CASSVDSWQPQHF. The chain employs TRBV2 and TRBJ1-5; D possibly corresponds to TRBD1 (6 bases). The germline V and J ends were trimmed by 4 bases and 7 bases, with 11 bases remaining between them. This CDR3 has 13 residues. The germline CDR1 and CDR2 sequences are SNHLY and FYNNEI.

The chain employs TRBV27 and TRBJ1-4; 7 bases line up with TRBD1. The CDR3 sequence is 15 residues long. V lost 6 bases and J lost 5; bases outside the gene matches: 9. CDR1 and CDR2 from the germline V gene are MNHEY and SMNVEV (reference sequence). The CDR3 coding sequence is TGTGCCAGCAGCGACAGGACAGGCGGGAATGAAAAACTGTTTTTT. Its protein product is CASSDRTGGNEKLFF.

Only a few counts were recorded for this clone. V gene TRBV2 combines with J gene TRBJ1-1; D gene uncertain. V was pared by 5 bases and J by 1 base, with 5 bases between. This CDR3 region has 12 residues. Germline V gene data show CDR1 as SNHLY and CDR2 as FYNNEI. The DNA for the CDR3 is TGTGCCAGCAGTCGGGAGAACACTGAAGCTTTCTTT. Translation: CASSRENTEAFF. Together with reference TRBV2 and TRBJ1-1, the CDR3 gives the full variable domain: EPEVTQTPSHQVTQMGQEVILRCVPISNHLYFYWYRQILGQKVEFLVSFYNNEISEKSEIFDDQFSVERPDGSNFTLKIRSTKLEDSAMYFCASSRENTEAFFGQGTRLTVV.

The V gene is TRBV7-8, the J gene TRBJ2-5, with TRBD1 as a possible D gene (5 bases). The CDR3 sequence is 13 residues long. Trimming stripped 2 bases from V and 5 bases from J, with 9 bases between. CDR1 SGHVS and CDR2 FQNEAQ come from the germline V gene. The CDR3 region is CASSLSRVETQYF. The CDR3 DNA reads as TGTGCCAGCAGCTTATCCAGGGTTGAGACCCAGTACTTC. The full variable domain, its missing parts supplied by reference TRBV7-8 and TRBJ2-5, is GAGVSQSPRYKVAKRGQDVALRCDPISGHVSLFWYQQALGQGPEFLTYFQNEAQLDKSGLPSDRFFAERPEGSVSTLKIQRTQQEDSAVYLCASSLSRVETQYFGPGTRLLVL.

CDR3 sequence (DNA): TGCGCCAGCAGCCAGGAGGCAGCTAATTCACCCCTCCACTTT. This sequence encodes CASSQEAANSPLHF. The rearrangement links TRBV4-1 to TRBJ1-6, with D unresolved. The ends were cut back, 3 bases at V and 6 bases at J, with 9 bases in the middle. Germline V gives CDR1 MGHRA, CDR2 YSYEKL. The CDR3 contains 14 residues.

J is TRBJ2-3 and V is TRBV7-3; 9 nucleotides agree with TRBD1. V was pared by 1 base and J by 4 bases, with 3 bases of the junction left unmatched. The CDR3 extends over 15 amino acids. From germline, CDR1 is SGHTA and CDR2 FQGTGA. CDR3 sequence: CASSLNRGQADTQYF. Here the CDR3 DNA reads TGTGCCAGCAGCTTAAACAGGGGGCAGGCAGATACGCAGTATTTT.

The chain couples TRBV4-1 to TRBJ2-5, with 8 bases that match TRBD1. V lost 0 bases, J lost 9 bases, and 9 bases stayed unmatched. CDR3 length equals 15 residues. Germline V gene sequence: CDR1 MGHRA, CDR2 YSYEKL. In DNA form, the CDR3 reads TGCGCCAGCAGCCAAGATGCTGACAGGGGCCCCCCCCAGTACTTC. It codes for CASSQDADRGPPQYF.

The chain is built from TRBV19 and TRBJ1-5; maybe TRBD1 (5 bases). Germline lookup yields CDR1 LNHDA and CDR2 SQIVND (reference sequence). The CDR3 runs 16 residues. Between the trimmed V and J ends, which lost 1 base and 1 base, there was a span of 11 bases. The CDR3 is CASSIGGGMSNQPQHF. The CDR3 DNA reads TGTGCCAGTAGTATAGGGGGGGGTATGAGCAATCAGCCCCAGCATTTT.